These 31 T cell receptor beta chains were sequenced from one sample in a study of response to subunit inactivated influenza vaccine. TCRdb re-derived calls from the RT-PCR reads in MiXCR, one entry per CDR3 protein. The sample carries 550,000 to 650,000 distinct CDR3 sequences, over 9.5% recorded once. Sequencing used PBMCs from blood, obtained on the day of vaccination. Every receptor here comes from a man aged 50-60 years who received an inactivated influenza vaccine.

The chain uses TRBV5-1 and TRBJ2-1; TRBD2 aligns across 7 bases. Germline CDR1 and CDR2: SGHRS and YFSETQ. The junction had 5 bases not matched to a gene; V was cut back by 0 bases and J by 5 bases. The CDR3 is made up of 15 amino acids. The CDR3 bases are TGCGCCAGCAGCTTGGAGGCGGGAGAGGACAATGAGCAGTTCTTC. It codes for CASSLEAGEDNEQFF.

This clonotype has a handful of counts. This CDR3 is CASSGGGLRSGYGYTF. The CDR3 DNA is TGTGCCAGCAGCGGAGGGGGGCTCCGGAGTGGGTATGGCTACACCTTC. V is TRBV11-2 and J is TRBJ1-2, with D perhaps TRBD1 (6 bases). This CDR3 has 16 amino acids. V was clipped by 5 bases and J by 5 bases, with 21 bases between them. Germline V CDR1 and CDR2: SGHAT, FQNNGV.

The chain couples TRBV7-3 to TRBJ2-7; D unresolved. Germline CDR1 reads SGHTA; CDR2 reads FQGTGA. This CDR3 is 13 amino acids long. V lost 5 bases, J lost 2 bases, and 10 bases lay in between. The CDR3 reads CASSTARPYEQYF. As DNA, the CDR3 is TGTGCCAGCAGCACAGCCCGACCCTACGAGCAGTACTTC. Full variable domain (rest looked up from reference TRBV7-3 and TRBJ2-7): GAGVSQTPSNKVTEKGKYVELRCDPISGHTALYWYRQSLGQGPEFLIYFQGTGAADDSGLPNDRFFAVRPEGSVSTLKIQRTERGDSAVYLCASSTARPYEQYFGPGTRLTVT.

Only a few counts were recorded for this clonotype. The chain joins TRBV7-8 to TRBJ2-7; D could derive from TRBD1 or TRBD2 (5 bases each). Trimming shortened V by 2 bases and J by 6 bases, and 17 bases separated the two germline ends. CDR1 and CDR2 from the germline V gene are SGHVS and FQNEAQ. CDR3 size: 15 residues. CDR3 coding DNA: TGTGCCAGCAGCTTATTTGGGGGTTTCGGATCCGAGCAGTACTTC. Its translation is CASSLFGGFGSEQYF.

The chain joins TRBV12-3 or TRBV12-4 to TRBJ2-3; 7 bases line up with TRBD2. The CDR3 sequence is 18 residues long. V lost 6 bases to trimming and J lost 2 bases; unmatched junction nucleotides: 17. CDR3: CASSTPANGREITDTQYF. The CDR3 DNA is TGTGCCAGCAGCACCCCAGCAAATGGGCGGGAGATCACAGATACGCAGTATTTT.

This clonotype came up a few times. The rearrangement uses TRBV7-9 and TRBJ2-3; 9 positions match TRBD2. V shed 4 bases and J 4 bases; nucleotides not matched to a gene: 9. Germline V gene data show CDR1 as SEHNR and CDR2 as FQNEAQ (reference sequence). This CDR3 spans 16 amino acids. The CDR3 spells CASSSPAGGPPDTQYF. The CDR3 coding sequence is TGTGCCAGCAGCTCCCCGGCGGGGGGGCCGCCAGATACGCAGTATTTT.

This clonotype has more than one count but fewer than ten. The rearrangement uses TRBV28 and TRBJ2-1; 11 bases fit TRBD1. The CDR3 is 14 amino acids. Germline V gene sequence: CDR1 MDHEN, CDR2 SYDVKM. Trimming cost V 6 bases and J 5 bases; bases outside gene matches: 3. CDR3: CASRDRGLDNEQFF. CDR3 bases: TGTGCCAGCAGGGACAGGGGGCTAGACAATGAGCAGTTCTTC.

In its sample, this clonotype was seen a few times. V is TRBV28 and J is TRBJ1-5, with D possibly TRBD1 on 5 matching bases. This CDR3 is 16 amino acids long. V was shortened by 5 bases and J by 7 bases, with 21 bases between the two germline ends. Germline CDR1 MDHEN, CDR2 SYDVKM. The CDR3 loop reads CASSRVSRVSRQPQHF. For the CDR3, the DNA is TGTGCCAGCAGTCGGGTGAGCAGGGTAAGCAGGCAGCCCCAGCATTTT.

This rearrangement joins TRBV5-1 to TRBJ1-6; 9 positions agree with TRBD1. The CDR3 sequence is 15 residues long. Germline V gene data show CDR1 as SGHRS and CDR2 as YFSETQ. V lost 4 bases and J lost 11; bases outside the gene matches: 10. CDR3: CASSAGQGNGPPLHF. CDR3 in DNA: TGCGCCAGCAGCGCGGGACAGGGCAATGGTCCACCCCTCCACTTT.

The chain combines TRBV5-6 with TRBJ2-7; no definite D call. In germline, CDR1 is SGHDT, CDR2 YYEEEE. The CDR3 has 15 residues. Trimming removed 0 bases from V and 3 bases from J, with 13 bases in between. The CDR3 loop reads CASSLGLRLSYEQYF. For the CDR3, the DNA is TGTGCCAGCAGCTTGGGACTCAGGTTAAGCTACGAGCAGTACTTC.

This clonotype was recorded a few times. This chain uses TRBV3-1 with TRBJ2-1; a weak D match, TRBD2 (6 bases). Trimming took off 1 base at V and 9 bases at J, with 19 bases between the two ends. CDR1 is LGHDT and CDR2 is YNNKEL in the germline V gene (reference sequence). The CDR3 spans 16 residues. The CDR3 loop reads CASSQVSGLGRSEQFF. CDR3 bases: TGTGCCAGCAGCCAAGTTAGCGGATTAGGACGTTCTGAGCAGTTCTTC.

This chain joins TRBV20-1 and TRBJ2-7; 9 nucleotides line up with TRBD2. The J segment lost 2 bases and the V segment lost 4 bases, leaving 3 bases of the junction unmatched. Germline-derived CDR1 and CDR2 are DFQATT and SNEGSKA (reference sequence). The CDR3 runs to 13 residues. The DNA for the CDR3 is TGCAGTGCTAATAGCGGGAGTACCTACGAGCAGTACTTC. It encodes CSANSGSTYEQYF.

This chain connects TRBV28 to TRBJ2-3, with a tentative D call TRBD1 (6 bases). The V gene's germline CDR1 is MDHEN and CDR2 SYDVKM. This CDR3 has 15 residues. Deletions cut 8 bases from V and 0 bases from J, with 15 bases between. DNA of the CDR3: TGTGCCAGCCGTTCCGGACAGACTAGCACAGATACGCAGTATTTT. Protein: CASRSGQTSTDTQYF.

The rearrangement uses TRBV5-1 and TRBJ1-2; 10 bases map to TRBD1. Germline lookup yields CDR1 SGHRS and CDR2 YFSETQ. This CDR3 is 15 amino acids long. The V segment lost 4 bases and the J segment 4 bases; nucleotides outside the gene matches: 7. The CDR3 DNA follows: TGCGCCAGCAGCCGTGGGACAGGGGTTCTCTATGGCTACACCTTC. Protein sequence: CASSRGTGVLYGYTF. The variable domain in full, with the rest retrieved from reference TRBV5-1 and TRBJ1-2, is KAGVTQTPRYLIKTRGQQVTLSCSPISGHRSVSWYQQTPGQGLQFLFEYFSETQRNKGNFPGRFSGRQFSNSRSEMNVSTLELGDSALYLCASSRGTGVLYGYTFGSGTRLTVV.

The V gene is TRBV6-2 or TRBV6-3, the J gene TRBJ1-5; D uncertain. Germline-derived CDR1 and CDR2 are MNHEY and SVGEGT. V shed 0 bases and J shed 6 bases, with 6 bases lying between them. This CDR3 region has 13 residues. Here the CDR3 reads CASSYSMRQPQHF. In DNA, the CDR3 is TGTGCCAGCAGTTACTCGATGCGTCAGCCCCAGCATTTT.

The chain carries TRBV11-2 and TRBJ2-4; D possibly corresponds to TRBD1 (5 bases). Per the germline V gene, CDR1 is SGHAT and CDR2 is FQNNGV. This CDR3 has 15 residues. V dropped 0 bases and J dropped 7 bases, with 13 bases sitting between them. The CDR3 is CASSLDRGPGNIQYF. The CDR3 DNA reads TGTGCCAGCAGCTTAGATCGTGGCCCAGGGAACATTCAGTACTTC.

This chain links TRBV14 with TRBJ2-1, with 9 bases fitting TRBD1. V shed 4 bases, J shed 8 bases, and the junction held 6 bases outside the gene matches. Germline CDR1 SGHDN, CDR2 FVKESK. The CDR3 runs 14 residues. Here the CDR3 DNA reads TGTGCCAGCAGCCCCGGGACAGGGTTACATGAGCAGTTCTTC. It yields the protein CASSPGTGLHEQFF. Supplemented by reference TRBV14 and TRBJ2-1, the full variable domain reads EAGVTQFPSHSVIEKGQTVTLRCDPISGHDNLYWYRRVMGKEIKFLLHFVKESKQDESGMPNNRFLAERTGGTYSTLKVQPAELEDSGVYFCASSPGTGLHEQFFGPGTRLTVL.

This clonotype was recorded at least ten times. The genes are TRBV5-1 and TRBJ2-5; 10 nucleotides line up with TRBD2. Germline CDR1 reads SGHRS; CDR2 reads YFSETQ. V lost 3 bases to trimming and J lost 1 base; unmatched junction nucleotides: 3. CDR3 length: 15 residues. The CDR3 DNA sequence: TGCGCCAGCAGCTCGGGACTAGCGTCCCAAGAGACCCAGTACTTC. Protein: CASSSGLASQETQYF.

Only a few counts were recorded for this clonotype. The chain links TRBV15 to TRBJ2-1, with D perhaps matching TRBD1 or TRBD2 (8 bases each). V was cut by 3 bases and J by 13 bases, with 22 bases left in between. CDR1 and CDR2 from the germline V gene are LNHNV and YYDKDF (reference sequence). The CDR3 contains 15 residues. The CDR3 reads CATSRDRVHSGSQFF. The CDR3 nucleotides read TGTGCCACCAGCAGGGACAGGGTCCACAGCGGGAGCCAGTTCTTC.

This clonotype was detected a few times. For the CDR3, the DNA is TGTGCCAGCAGCCCCAGGCAGGGATCCCAAGCTTTCTTT. This translates into CASSPRQGSQAFF. This chain links TRBV7-9 with TRBJ1-1, with D possibly matching TRBD1 (5 bases). CDR1 and CDR2 (germline): SEHNR, FQNEAQ (reference sequence). V was shortened by 5 bases and J by 9 bases, with 16 bases between the two germline ends. CDR3 length: 13 residues.

This clonotype occurred a few times. The junction shows a germline mismatch at one end, possibly a read error. The chain uses TRBV15 and TRBJ1-1; weak D call: TRBD1 (5 bases). The CDR3 loop spans 13 amino acids. The germline V gene has CDR1 LNHNV and CDR2 YYDKDF (reference sequence). The CDR3 here is CATSRDRGTPVSF. Written as DNA, the CDR3 is TGTGCCACCAGCAGAGATAGGGGCACCCCTGTTTCCTTT.

The V call is TRBV7-2, the J call TRBJ2-5; D may be TRBD2 (6 bases). CDR1 and CDR2 (germline): SGHTA, FQGNSA. V dropped 1 base and J dropped 7 bases, with 16 bases sitting between them. This CDR3 spans 15 amino acids. CDR3 sequence (DNA): TGTGCCAGCAGCTTAGATCTGAGACTAGAGGGGACCCAGTACTTC. Translation: CASSLDLRLEGTQYF. Supplemented by reference TRBV7-2 and TRBJ2-5, the full variable domain reads GAGVSQSPSNKVTEKGKDVELRCDPISGHTALYWYRQSLGQGLEFLIYFQGNSAPDKSGLPSDRFSAERTGGSVSTLTIQRTQQEDSAVYLCASSLDLRLEGTQYFGPGTRLLVL.

The CDR3 protein is CSVVSERMRRYSYNEQFF. The CDR3 region has the DNA TGCAGCGTTGTTTCGGAAAGAATGCGGAGATACTCCTACAATGAGCAGTTCTTC. J is TRBJ2-1 and V is TRBV29-1; D remains ambiguous. Germline V gene sequence: CDR1 SQVTM, CDR2 ANQGSEA. This CDR3 has 18 amino acids. The V gene lost 4 bases and the J gene lost 0 bases, with 22 bases spanning the gap.

The chain has TRBV11-1 and TRBJ2-1, with no clear D. V shed 5 bases and J shed 0 bases, with 11 bases lying between them. From germline, CDR1 is SGHAT and CDR2 FQDESV (reference sequence). CDR3 size: 15 residues. The CDR3 DNA reads as TGTGCCAGCAGCCAGACTCTTAGCTCCTACAATGAGCAGTTCTTC. Protein sequence: CASSQTLSSYNEQFF.

The V call is TRBV6-1, the J call TRBJ2-1, with D uncertain. Germline CDR1 reads MNHNS; CDR2 reads SASEGT. Trimming cost V 8 bases and J 0 bases, with 17 bases left between them. This CDR3 is built from 16 residues. CDR3 DNA sequence: TGTGCCAGCTCGGAAGGGCCCGGAGTCTCCTACAATGAGCAGTTCTTC. The encoded protein is CASSEGPGVSYNEQFF.

The chain employs TRBV3-1 and TRBJ2-7, with 10 positions matching TRBD1. CDR1 is LGHDT, CDR2 YNNKEL, per germline (reference sequence). V was clipped by 7 bases and J by 5 bases; unmatched bases: 11. The CDR3 runs to 15 residues. The CDR3 coding sequence is TGTGCCAGCACCCCGGGAGCCGGGACAGGGGACGAGCAGTACTTC. It translates to CASTPGAGTGDEQYF.

Ten or more counts support this clonotype. V is TRBV14 and J is TRBJ2-1, with D possibly matching TRBD1 (5 bases). The V end was cut by 0 bases, the J end by 2 bases, with 11 bases between. The CDR3 runs to 16 residues. CDR1 and CDR2 from the germline V gene are SGHDN and FVKESK. The CDR3 DNA reads as TGTGCCAGCAGCCAAGATATGTGGACAACCTACAATGAGCAGTTCTTC. Encoded protein: CASSQDMWTTYNEQFF.

The chain combines TRBV19 with TRBJ1-1; D unclear. Trimming shortened V by 5 bases and J by 1 base, and 11 bases separated the two germline ends. In germline, CDR1 is LNHDA, CDR2 SQIVND (reference sequence). CDR3 size: 14 residues. The CDR3 DNA follows: TGTGCCAGTAGTTTCCAAATGGAGAACACTGAAGCTTTCTTT. This sequence encodes CASSFQMENTEAFF.

The chain carries TRBV19 and TRBJ2-5, with D unresolved. V was shortened by 3 bases and J by 5 bases, with 10 bases between the two germline ends. CDR1 and CDR2 (germline): LNHDA, SQIVND (reference sequence). This CDR3 is 13 amino acids long. Written as DNA, the CDR3 is TGTGCCAGTAGTATCTATCCGCAGGAGACCCAGTACTTC. This codes for CASSIYPQETQYF. The entire variable domain, with the rest obtained from reference TRBV19 and TRBJ2-5, is as follows: DGGITQSPKYLFRKEGQNVTLSCEQNLNHDAMYWYRQDPGQGLRLIYYSQIVNDFQKGDIAEGYSVSREKKESFPLTVTSAQKNPTAFYLCASSIYPQETQYFGPGTRLLVL.

The CDR3 here is CASSARRDFTEAFF. CDR3 in DNA: TGTGCCAGCAGCGCCAGGCGGGACTTCACTGAAGCTTTCTTT. This chain connects TRBV7-9 to TRBJ1-1; tentatively, D is TRBD1 (5 bases). The CDR3 extends over 14 amino acids. Trimming took off 5 bases at V and 4 bases at J, with 14 bases between the two ends. Germline V gives CDR1 SEHNR, CDR2 FQNEAQ (reference sequence).

The chain uses TRBV7-9 and TRBJ2-7; the D call may be TRBD1 or TRBD2 (6 bases each). Germline lookup yields CDR1 SEHNR and CDR2 FQNEAQ (reference sequence). The CDR3 runs 15 residues. V gave up 2 bases and J gave up 0 bases, with 11 bases separating them. The DNA for the CDR3 is TGTGCCAGCAGCTTAAGGGGGGCGTTCTCCTACGAGCAGTACTTC. It encodes CASSLRGAFSYEQYF. Using reference TRBV7-9 and TRBJ2-7 for the parts outside the CDR3, the full variable domain is DTGVSQNPRHKITKRGQNVTFRCDPISEHNRLYWYRQTLGQGPEFLTYFQNEAQLEKSRLLSDRFSAERPKGSFSTLEIQRTEQGDSAMYLCASSLRGAFSYEQYFGPGTRLTVT.